This TCR beta chain was identified in a study of blood T cell repertoires in COVID-19. This clone showed up just once. V lost 2 bases and J lost 0, with 6 bases in between. Germline loops: CDR1 LNHDA, CDR2 SQIVND (reference sequence). The CDR3 has 14 residues. In the study's own analysis: Amplified reference gene primers provided the basis for estimating nucleated cell counts. Assay: immunoSEQ multiplex PCR; the TCRdb copy retains only in-frame clones and omits some. V and J calls and clone size are given by that table; D and trimming were obtained from the DNA. The sample includes 150,000 to 200,000 clones, 85% of them seen just once.

The sample taken for sequencing was peripheral blood. This clonotype was sampled from a human donor with acute or convalescent COVID-19. The donor label of this sample is uncertain. V and J are TRBV19 and TRBJ2-3; no firm D call. This CDR3 reads CASSIQASTDTQYF. CDR3 DNA sequence: TGTGCCAGTAGTATACAAGCTAGCACAGATACGCAGTATTTT.